Following are 6 T cell receptor beta chains from one sample sequenced in a study of identical twins. TCRdb used MiXCR to reprocess the 5' RACE reads, holding one entry per CDR3 protein. The sample has just under 550,000 distinct CDR3 sequences, 13% to 15% seen once; the top ten hold roughly 0.43%. The same data also went into a second study, on yellow fever vaccine responses in identical twins.

Sequencing was done on a sample of CD4+ T cells sorted from blood. These receptors were obtained from a young woman in good health.

Only one count was recorded for this clonotype. V gene TRBV5-6 combines with J gene TRBJ1-6; D is unclear. Germline-derived CDR1 and CDR2 are SGHDT and YYEEEE. CDR3 size: 13 residues. Trimming cost V 1 base and J 7 bases, with 6 bases left between them. CDR3 amino acids: CASSLSHNSPLHF. The CDR3 DNA sequence: TGTGCCAGCAGCTTGTCTCACAATTCACCCCTCCACTTT.

The gene calls are TRBV29-1 and TRBJ2-2; 14 nucleotides agree with TRBD2. The V segment lost 8 bases and the J segment 5 bases; nucleotides outside the gene matches: 7. The germline V gene has CDR1 SQVTM and CDR2 ANQGSEA. There are 15 residues in the CDR3. CDR3 amino acids: CSCKGLAGETGELFF. The DNA for the CDR3 is TGCAGCTGTAAGGGACTAGCGGGAGAAACCGGGGAGCTGTTTTTT.

This clonotype was seen repeatedly, ten times or more. V is TRBV12-3 or TRBV12-4 and J is TRBJ2-3; a weak D match, TRBD2 (5 bases). V was cut by 0 bases and J by 4 bases, with 11 bases left in between. There are 15 residues in the CDR3. The CDR3 DNA follows: TGTGCCAGCAGTTTAGCGGAGGCCTCTTCAGATACGCAGTATTTT. It translates to CASSLAEASSDTQYF.

The V and J genes are TRBV29-1 and TRBJ2-7; perhaps TRBD2 as D (6 bases). The germline V gene encodes CDR1 SQVTM and CDR2 ANQGSEA. Trimming stripped 6 bases from V and 4 bases from J, with 19 bases between. The CDR3 is 14 residues long. The CDR3 region is CSVGVWGVPYEQYF. The CDR3 coding sequence is TGCAGCGTGGGGGTGTGGGGGGTCCCGTACGAGCAGTACTTC.

This clonotype was counted ten times or more. The chain joins TRBV12-3 or TRBV12-4 to TRBJ2-1; 7 bases are a match to TRBD1. The CDR3 is 18 amino acids. Germline trimming cut 3 bases from V and 4 bases from J; bases unmatched to any gene: 15. This CDR3 reads CASSFTLRLGGPYNEQFF. The CDR3 coding sequence is TGTGCCAGCAGTTTCACGTTGCGGCTAGGGGGCCCTTACAATGAGCAGTTCTTC.

J is TRBJ2-1 and V is TRBV10-1; 8 nucleotides line up with TRBD2. The germline V gene has CDR1 WNHNN and CDR2 SYGVQD (reference sequence). This CDR3 comprises 15 residues. V gave up 0 bases and J gave up 7 bases; unmatched junction bases: 5. CDR3 loop: CASSESPGGKNEQFF. For the CDR3, the DNA is TGCGCCAGCAGTGAGTCACCGGGGGGGAAGAATGAGCAGTTCTTC.